The rows below give T cell receptor beta chains drawn from one sample of a study of shared T cell receptors in the human thymus. Clones were sequenced by immunoSEQ multiplex PCR, and TCRdb holds only the in-frame ones, with some missing. Seen here are about 540,000 clones, 75% to 80% observed once, and the top ten hold roughly 0.013%. Another study also made use of these data, one on human thymus T cells.

Input material: thymocytes. These receptors were obtained from a boy in the first two years of life with a congenital heart defect. The CDR3 runs from the conserved cysteine through the conserved F or W. A D gene is named only where the DNA matches it firmly. Expanded clones get a size class; other rows say once, few or many, or leave the size out.

V gene,clone size,D gene,J gene,CDR3 protein,CDR3 DNA
TRBV15,NA,NA,TRBJ1-2,CATSWGDGYTF,TGTGCCACCAGCTGGGGGGATGGCTACACCTTC
TRBV29-1,NA,NA,TRBJ2-5,CSVARRVRETQYF,TGCAGCGTTGCCAGGCGGGTTAGGGAGACCCAGTACTTC
TRBV29-1,NA,NA,TRBJ2-1,CSVEEGFSYNEQFF,TGCAGCGTTGAGGAGGGTTTTTCCTACAATGAGCAGTTCTTC
TRBV27,NA,NA,TRBJ1-4,CASSFQGAGEKLFF,TGTGCCAGCAGTTTTCAAGGGGCTGGCGAAAAACTGTTTTTT
TRBV28,NA,TRBD1,TRBJ1-5,CASRRHEGAGQPQHF,TGTGCCAGCAGGAGGCACGAGGGGGCGGGTCAGCCCCAGCATTTT
TRBV28,NA,TRBD1,TRBJ1-1,CASRPGGATEAFF,TGTGCCAGCAGACCAGGGGGCGCGACTGAAGCTTTCTTT
TRBV6-5,NA,NA,TRBJ2-3,CASSYSIADTQYF,TGTGCCAGCAGTTACTCAATCGCAGATACGCAGTATTTT
TRBV19,NA,TRBD2,TRBJ2-1,CASSMRLAEGGEQFF,TGTGCCAGTAGTATGCGACTAGCGGAGGGCGGTGAGCAGTTCTTC
TRBV5-6,NA,TRBD1,TRBJ2-7,CASSLRDRGRNEQYF,TGTGCCAGCAGCTTGAGAGACAGGGGGCGAAACGAGCAGTACTTC
TRBV4-2,NA,NA,TRBJ2-2,CASSQDTLDDPRELFF,TGTGCCAGCAGCCAAGATACACTAGACGACCCTCGGGAGCTGTTTTTT
TRBV25-1,NA,NA,TRBJ2-7,CASRAGGEQYF,TGTGCCAGCAGGGCAGGCGGGGAGCAGTACTTC
TRBV5-4,NA,NA,TRBJ2-7,CASSFWVEPPEDYEQYF,TGTGCCAGCAGCTTTTGGGTGGAACCTCCTGAGGACTACGAGCAGTACTTC
TRBV13,NA,NA,TRBJ2-3,CASSLVGGDTDTQYF,TGTGCCAGCAGCTTAGTGGGCGGGGACACAGATACGCAGTATTTT
TRBV27,NA,NA,TRBJ1-1,CASSFRDLNTEAFF,TGTGCCAGCAGTTTCAGGGATCTGAACACTGAAGCTTTCTTT
TRBV28,NA,NA,TRBJ2-7,CASSLTRPGSYEQYF,TGTGCCAGCAGTTTAACCAGACCGGGCTCCTACGAGCAGTACTTC
TRBV15,once,TRBD1,TRBJ2-3,CATEDRGGDTQYF,TGTGCCACGGAGGACAGGGGGGGAGATACGCAGTATTTT